This TCR beta chain was sequenced during a study of T-cell memory formation after mild COVID-19. Study-wide findings and caveats: Pre-infection memory harbored some responding clones, suggesting cross-reactive memory joined.

Germline CDR1 reads SGDLS; CDR2 reads YYNGEE. The CDR3 has 14 residues. With 0 bases removed from V and 3 bases from J, the gap between germline ends came to 10 bases. From 5'RACE with constant-segment primers came TCR alpha and TCR beta cDNA libraries that carried sample barcodes and UMIs. A single record per CDR3 protein comes from TCRdb applying MiXCR to the 5' RACE reads. The sample has 550,000 to 700,000 distinct CDR3 sequences; roughly 17% are singletons. This clonotype was counted a few times. Its target is not known. The rearrangement links TRBV9 to TRBJ2-7; D remains unclear. Source material: PBMCs or a T cell subset sorted from them (not recorded which). This TCR derives from an adult woman who had mild COVID-19 (a few samples of this study predate the infection). Cell type and time point are not known. CDR3 protein: CASSVDGGSYEQYF. Written as DNA, the CDR3 is TGTGCCAGCAGCGTAGACGGCGGTAGCTACGAGCAGTACTTC.